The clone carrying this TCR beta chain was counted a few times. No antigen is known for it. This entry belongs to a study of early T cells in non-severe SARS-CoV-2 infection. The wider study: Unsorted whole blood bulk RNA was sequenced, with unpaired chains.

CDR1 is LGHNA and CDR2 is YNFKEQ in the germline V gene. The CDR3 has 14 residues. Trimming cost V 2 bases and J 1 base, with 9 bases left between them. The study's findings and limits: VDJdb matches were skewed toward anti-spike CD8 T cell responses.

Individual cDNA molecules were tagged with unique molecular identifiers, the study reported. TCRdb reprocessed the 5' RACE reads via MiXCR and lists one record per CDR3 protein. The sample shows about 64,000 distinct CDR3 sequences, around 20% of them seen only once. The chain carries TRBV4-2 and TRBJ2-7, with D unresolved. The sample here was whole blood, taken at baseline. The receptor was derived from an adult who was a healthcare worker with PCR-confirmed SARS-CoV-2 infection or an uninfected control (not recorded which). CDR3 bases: TGTGCCAGCAGCCAACGTCAGGATTCCTACGAGCAGTACTTC. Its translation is CASSQRQDSYEQYF.